These T cell receptor beta chains were read from a single sample in a study of OX40 agonist ivuxolimab in advanced cancers. Libraries were prepared by immunoSEQ multiplex PCR; TCRdb keeps only in-frame clonotypes and omits some of them. The repertoire holds some 97,000 clones, with 89% as singletons. The sequencing here drew on CD4+ or CD8+ T cells sorted from blood, taken in a trial of the OX40 agonist ivuxolimab. All receptors come from an adult with an advanced solid tumor such as melanoma, head and neck, liver or kidney cancer. The CDR3 runs from the conserved cysteine through the conserved F or W. A D gene is named only where the DNA matches it firmly.

D | J | V | CDR3 | DNA
TRBD2 | TRBJ2-3 | TRBV4-2 | CASSQGGLADTDTQYF | TGTGCCAGCAGCCAAGGGGGACTAGCGGACACAGATACGCAGTATTTT
NA | TRBJ1-4 | TRBV5-1 | CASSLEGPRNEKLFF | TGCGCCAGCAGCTTGGAGGGACCGCGTAATGAAAAACTGTTTTTT
NA | TRBJ2-2 | TRBV27 | CASSSDGRTGELFF | TGTGCCAGCAGTTCCGACGGGAGAACCGGGGAGCTGTTTTTT
NA | TRBJ1-4 | TRBV19 | CASTIGGGTNEKLFF | TGTGCCAGTACCATCGGTGGGGGAACTAATGAAAAACTGTTTTTT
NA | TRBJ2-2 | TRBV2 | CASSESRRGAGELFF | TGTGCCAGCAGTGAATCCAGGAGAGGTGCCGGGGAGCTGTTTTTT
NA | TRBJ2-6 | TRBV4-1 | CASSQDRVFSGANVLTF | TGCGCCAGCAGCCAAGATAGGGTGTTCTCTGGGGCCAACGTCCTGACTTTC
NA | TRBJ2-1 | TRBV11-2 | CASSGGRLQFF | TGTGCCAGCAGCGGAGGACGGTTGCAGTTCTTC
TRBD1 | TRBJ1-4 | TRBV30 | CAWSAGTANEKLFF | TGTGCCTGGAGCGCCGGGACAGCGAATGAAAAACTGTTTTTT
NA | TRBJ1-4 | TRBV5-1 | CASRTGPLNEKLFF | TGCGCCAGCAGGACCGGGCCCCTTAATGAAAAACTGTTTTTT
TRBD1 | TRBJ1-1 | TRBV5-6 | CASRWGTQGTEAFF | TGTGCCAGCAGATGGGGGACACAGGGGACTGAAGCTTTCTTT
TRBD1 | TRBJ2-5 | TRBV5-4 | CASSRDRPQETQYF | TGTGCCAGCAGCAGGGACAGGCCGCAAGAGACCCAGTACTTC